This T cell receptor (beta chain) was retrieved from a study of PD-1 blockade in classical Hodgkin lymphoma. Study as a whole: Nivolumab 3 mg/kg was given intravenously every 2 weeks. Study conclusions and caveats: Newly diagnosed patients reportedly trailed healthy donors in baseline TCR diversity. Patients who responded completely had about the same baseline diversity as newly diagnosed patients.

Each patient relapsed following autologous stem cell transplantation, and prior brentuximab vedotin exposure differed. Purification of CD4+ T cells from thawed PBMCs was performed via magnetic negative selection. Some clones are missing from TCRdb's copy, which holds only in-frame ones; the method was immunoSEQ multiplex PCR. The table lists 25,000 to 35,000 clones, around 86% of them singletons. Germline V gene lookup returns CDR1 KGHSH and CDR2 LQKENI. This CDR3 contains 15 residues. The J segment lost 2 bases and the V segment lost 0 bases, leaving 2 bases of the junction unmatched. Concerning this clone itself: The antigen is not known.

The chain recombines TRBV18 with TRBJ2-7, with TRBD1 matching over 9 bases. The starting material was CD4+ T cells from blood, obtained at baseline. This TCR was recovered from a human donor with classical Hodgkin lymphoma. CDR3 bases: TGTGCCAGCTCACCACCGACAGGGGGTACCTACGAGCAGTACTTC. The encoded protein is CASSPPTGGTYEQYF.